The rows below give T cell receptor beta chains drawn from one sample of a study of OX40 agonist ivuxolimab in advanced cancers. Only in-frame clones appear in the TCRdb table, and some are missing; sequencing was by immunoSEQ multiplex PCR. This table has fewer than 75,000 clones, approximately 90% appearing once. The sequencing here drew on CD4+ or CD8+ T cells sorted from blood, taken in a trial of the OX40 agonist ivuxolimab. The receptors shown here come from an adult with an advanced solid tumor such as melanoma, head and neck, liver or kidney cancer. Each CDR3 is given with its conserved first and last residue. The order of the fields is V gene, J gene, CDR3 protein.

>TRBV10-1|TRBJ2-2
CASSEARDTGELFF
>TRBV27|TRBJ2-2
CASSRGGELFF
>TRBV30|TRBJ1-2
CAWSLAVGGYTF
>TRBV5-1|TRBJ2-5
CASSRAVGVETQYF
>TRBV6-5|TRBJ2-1
CASSRQGGEQFF
>TRBV11-2|TRBJ2-5
CASSLYGTSGIRETQYF
>TRBV19|TRBJ1-5
CASSIDRTYQPQHF
>TRBV7-3|TRBJ2-1
CASSLLAGATFDNEQFF
>TRBV15|TRBJ1-1
CATSRDQATGVTEAFF
>TRBV7-9|TRBJ1-4
CASSQGQVVEKLFF
>TRBV15|TRBJ2-5
CATSRAYDRVETQYF
>TRBV7-2|TRBJ2-2
CASSSSPGTSNTGELFF
>TRBV6-1|TRBJ2-5
CASSLTGSRETQYF
>TRBV30|TRBJ2-5
CAWGVKGLGETQYF
>TRBV14|TRBJ1-3
CASSQSRGSTIYF
>TRBV7-2|TRBJ2-2
CASSPSSGELFF
>TRBV19|TRBJ2-1
CASMNIAPGNEQFF
>TRBV2|TRBJ2-5
CASSEIGRETQYF
>TRBV10-3|TRBJ2-6
CAISYVGQFTNSGANVLTF
>TRBV7-2|TRBJ1-2
CASSLGQSFNGYTF
>TRBV28|TRBJ2-3
CASKGAGLTDTQYF
>TRBV18|TRBJ2-2
CASSANTVRDSFTGELFF